This T cell receptor beta chain was documented in a study of OX40 agonist ivuxolimab in advanced cancers. For the study at large: Prior checkpoint blockade (anti-PD-1, anti-PD-L1 or anti-CTLA-4) was permitted; approximately 44% had it.

Generated by immunoSEQ multiplex PCR, the TCRdb table keeps only in-frame clones and is missing some. The table records approximately 58,000 clones, more than 70% of them present only once. On cycle 4 day 1 and cycle 7 day 1, as well as at baseline, blood was sampled. The germline CDR1 and CDR2 sequences are SGHRS and YFSETQ. The CDR3 contains 12 residues. V dropped 2 bases and J dropped 11 bases, with 13 bases sitting between them. A word on this clone: Its antigen is unknown.

Whole-study results and caveats: There was clonal expansion of CD4+ and CD8+ blood T cells by week 6 at 0.1 to 3.0 mg/kg.

The TCR originated in an adult with an advanced solid tumor such as melanoma, head and neck, liver or kidney cancer. The chain combines TRBV5-1 with TRBJ1-2, with a possible D match to TRBD1 (6 bases). The input for sequencing was CD4+ or CD8+ T cells sorted from blood, taken in a trial of the OX40 agonist ivuxolimab. DNA for the CDR3: TGCGCCAGCAGCTTCGGGGGGGCGGAATACACCTTC. Encoded protein: CASSFGGAEYTF. The variable domain in full, with the rest retrieved from reference TRBV5-1 and TRBJ1-2, is KAGVTQTPRYLIKTRGQQVTLSCSPISGHRSVSWYQQTPGQGLQFLFEYFSETQRNKGNFPGRFSGRQFSNSRSEMNVSTLELGDSALYLCASSFGGAEYTFGSGTRLTVV.